This T cell receptor beta chain is from a study of PD-1 blockade in classical Hodgkin lymphoma. Indicated time point: cycle 4 day 1 (C4D1), after more than five weeks of nivolumab. Every single patient, without exception, relapsed after autologous stem cell transplantation, and brentuximab vedotin exposure varied. Repertoires were generated with immunoSEQ multiplex PCR, while TCRdb's copy carries only in-frame clones and drops some. This table has tens of thousands of clones, around 78% appearing once. Regarding the study as a whole: Newly diagnosed patients and complete responders had comparable diversity at baseline. Repertoire difference causes, possibly disease activity or prior therapy, remain undefined.

This clone was observed once. Its specificity is not known. Looked up from germline, CDR1 is SGHDT and CDR2 is YYEEEE. After removal of 3 bases from V and 1 base from J, the junction contained 11 bases not matched to a gene. The CDR3 length is 19 residues. The sequence was collected from a human donor with classical Hodgkin lymphoma. The V and J genes are TRBV5-6 and TRBJ1-6; 9 nucleotides line up with TRBD1. The input for sequencing was peripheral blood mononuclear cells (PBMCs), taken before the fourth cycle of nivolumab. The CDR3 coding sequence is TGTGCCAGCAGCTGGGCCGGGACAGGGAGTGAGTCCTATAATTCACCCCTCCACTTT. It specifies CASSWAGTGSESYNSPLHF.